This passage covers 11 T cell receptor beta chains from one sample sequenced in a study of identical twins. TCRdb re-called the 5' RACE reads with MiXCR, one entry per CDR3 protein. The sample holds approximately 890,000 distinct CDR3 sequences, around 12% seen once. The sample also formed part of further work on yellow fever vaccine responses in identical twins.

Sequencing input: PBMCs. These receptors were collected from a woman in her late teens or twenties in good health.

The V gene is TRBV7-9, the J gene TRBJ1-1; no reliable D call. Germline V gene sequence: CDR1 SEHNR, CDR2 FQNEAQ (reference sequence). This CDR3 contains 16 residues. V was shortened by 0 bases and J by 0 bases, with 11 bases between the two germline ends. This CDR3 reads CASSLAVQGMNTEAFF. The CDR3 DNA is TGTGCCAGCAGCTTAGCGGTTCAAGGGATGAACACTGAAGCTTTCTTT.

This clonotype was found a few times. The chain links TRBV7-3 to TRBJ1-5; possible D gene TRBD1, 6 bases. The CDR3 has 15 amino acids. Germline V gives CDR1 SGHTA, CDR2 FQGTGA. V lost 1 base to trimming and J lost 6 bases, with 13 bases between them. This chain's CDR3 is CASSLMGGATQPQHF. The CDR3 coding sequence is TGTGCCAGCAGCTTAATGGGGGGGGCCACTCAGCCCCAGCATTTT.

V is TRBV2 and J is TRBJ2-3, with 10 nucleotides matching TRBD2. This CDR3 spans 16 amino acids. Germline V gene data show CDR1 as SNHLY and CDR2 as FYNNEI. The V segment lost 4 bases and the J segment 5 bases; nucleotides outside the gene matches: 9. CDR3 DNA: TGTGCCAGCAGTGTTCGGCTGATAGCGGGAGGAGATACGCAGTATTTT. Encoded protein: CASSVRLIAGGDTQYF. Looking up the rest from reference TRBV2 and TRBJ2-3 gives the full variable domain: EPEVTQTPSHQVTQMGQEVILRCVPISNHLYFYWYRQILGQKVEFLVSFYNNEISEKSEIFDDQFSVERPDGSNFTLKIRSTKLEDSAMYFCASSVRLIAGGDTQYFGPGTRLTVL.

This chain uses TRBV18 with TRBJ2-3; a possible D gene is TRBD1 (5 bases). Germline CDR1 KGHSH, CDR2 LQKENI. Trimming pared 2 bases from V and 6 bases from J, leaving 12 bases between. The CDR3 extends over 14 amino acids. The DNA for the CDR3 is TGTGCCAGCTCACCAGAACCATCAGGGGATACGCAGTATTTT. Its translation is CASSPEPSGDTQYF.

The rearrangement links TRBV7-9 to TRBJ2-1; TRBD2 matches at 12 bases. CDR3 length: 16 amino acids. The V gene's germline CDR1 is SEHNR and CDR2 FQNEAQ (reference sequence). The J segment lost 5 bases and the V segment lost 3 bases, leaving 5 bases of the junction unmatched. In DNA form, the CDR3 reads TGTGCCAGCAGCTTTAGGCGACTAGCGGGGGACAATGAGCAGTTCTTC. It is translated as CASSFRRLAGDNEQFF.

This rearrangement joins TRBV7-2 to TRBJ2-7; 7 bases are shared with TRBD2. J lost 4 bases, V lost 5 bases, and 14 bases had no gene match. CDR1 is SGHTA and CDR2 is FQGNSA in the germline V gene. CDR3 length: 16 residues. CDR3 amino acids: CASSASRGGSRYEQYF. In DNA, the CDR3 is TGTGCCAGCAGCGCGTCTCGGGGCGGGAGCAGGTACGAGCAGTACTTC.

This clonotype has only a few counts. J is TRBJ1-1 and V is TRBV12-3 or TRBV12-4, with D unclear. The CDR3 totals 13 residues. V lost 3 bases, J lost 7 bases, and 12 bases lay in between. The CDR3 DNA reads as TGTGCCAGCAGTTTTGTGGGCGGGAATGAAGCTTTCTTT. Its translation: CASSFVGGNEAFF.

This clonotype was counted at least ten times. This chain joins TRBV5-1 and TRBJ2-1; TRBD1 aligns across 9 bases. The length of the CDR3 is 15 residues. Germline trimming cut 4 bases from V and 3 bases from J; bases unmatched to any gene: 5. The germline gives CDR1 SGHRS, CDR2 YFSETQ. Written as DNA, the CDR3 is TGCGCCAGCAGCCTATCGGGACAGGGCTACAATGAGCAGTTCTTC. It translates to CASSLSGQGYNEQFF.

The CDR3, as DNA: TGTGCTAGTGGTTTGGTTTATAACTATGGCTACACCTTC. This sequence encodes CASGLVYNYGYTF. The chain has TRBV12-5 and TRBJ1-2; D is ambiguous. Trimming shortened V by 0 bases and J by 1 base, and 3 bases separated the two germline ends. Germline V gene data show CDR1 as LGHNT and CDR2 as FRNRAP. This CDR3 spans 13 amino acids. Filled out from reference TRBV12-5 and TRBJ1-2, the complete variable domain reads DARVTQTPRHKVTEMGQEVTMRCQPILGHNTVFWYRQTMMQGLELLAYFRNRAPLDDSGMPKDRFSAEMPDATLATLKIQPSEPRDSAVYFCASGLVYNYGYTFGSGTRLTVV.

The V gene is TRBV7-9, the J gene TRBJ2-7, with 9 bases identical to TRBD1. This CDR3 comprises 13 residues. Trimming at V came to 1 base and at J to 9 bases, leaving 4 bases not matched to a gene. The V gene's germline CDR1 is SEHNR and CDR2 FQNEAQ (reference sequence). CDR3 sequence reads: CASSLGTGVGQYF. The CDR3 nucleotides are TGTGCCAGCAGCTTAGGGACAGGGGTTGGGCAGTACTTC.

This clonotype occurred a few times. This chain uses TRBV3-1 with TRBJ2-4; D gene uncertain. This CDR3 has 15 residues. CDR1 LGHDT and CDR2 YNNKEL come from the germline V gene (reference sequence). V dropped 1 base and J dropped 9 bases, with 16 bases sitting between them. DNA of the CDR3: TGTGCCAGCAGCCAAGTGGGGATTCGCGGAACCATTCAGTACTTC. As protein: CASSQVGIRGTIQYF.